Described below is a single T cell receptor (beta chain) sequence and its context. TCRdb itself ran the 5' RACE reads through MiXCR, one entry per CDR3 protein. The sample records some 500,000 distinct CDR3 sequences, roughly 14% being singletons. These data originate in a study of T cells after yellow fever vaccination. The junction had 14 bases not matched to a gene; V was cut back by 4 bases and J by 6 bases. CDR3 length: 18 amino acids. Germline V gene lookup returns CDR1 MNHNS and CDR2 SASEGT. The chain is built from TRBV6-1 and TRBJ2-2; 10 positions match TRBD1. This receptor was identified in a man aged 25 to 40 who received the YFV17D yellow fever vaccine. The sequencing here drew on PBMCs, taken on the day of the yellow fever booster vaccination. CDR3 DNA sequence: TGTGCCAGCAGTGCAGATACACCCGGGACAGGGGAGTCCGGGGAGCTGTTTTTT. This translates into CASSADTPGTGESGELFF.